The next 19 T cell receptor beta chains were all read from a single sample in a study of blood T cell repertoires in COVID-19. Data came from immunoSEQ multiplex PCR; TCRdb stores just in-frame clones and leaves some out. The sample records 410,000 or so clones, approximately 91% being singletons. The source material was peripheral blood. The source is a woman aged 40 to 50 with COVID-19, enrolled during active disease.

This rearrangement joins TRBV14 to TRBJ1-1; D ambiguous. Germline assignment: CDR1 SGHDN and CDR2 FVKESK. Trimming shortened V by 0 bases and J by 0 bases, and 8 bases separated the two germline ends. This CDR3 has 15 amino acids. The CDR3 is CASSQDNRLNTEAFF. In nucleotides, the CDR3 is TGTGCCAGCAGCCAAGACAACAGATTGAACACTGAAGCTTTCTTT.

The V gene is TRBV28, the J gene TRBJ2-7; a weak D match, TRBD1 (6 bases). CDR3 length equals 13 residues. Trimming removed 3 bases at V and 3 bases at J, with 9 bases between. Germline CDR1 is MDHEN and CDR2 is SYDVKM. The CDR3 protein is CASSFTGHYEQYF. The CDR3, as DNA: TGTGCCAGCAGTTTCACGGGACACTACGAGCAGTACTTC.

The chain links TRBV24-1 to TRBJ2-3, with a possible D match to TRBD2 (5 bases). Trimming removed 3 bases from V and 3 bases from J, with 12 bases in between. This CDR3 has 15 residues. CDR1 KGHDR and CDR2 SFDVKD come from the germline V gene. The CDR3: CATSDRGSATDTQYF. The CDR3 DNA reads TGTGCCACCAGTGATAGAGGGAGCGCGACAGATACGCAGTATTTT.

V is TRBV4-2 and J is TRBJ2-5; tentatively, D is TRBD1 (6 bases). The CDR3 has 14 residues. The V gene lost 0 bases and the J gene lost 2 bases, with 7 bases spanning the gap. From germline, CDR1 is LGHNA and CDR2 YNFKEQ. CDR3 DNA sequence: TGTGCCAGCAGCCAAGAGGACAGACAAGAGACCCAGTACTTC. Encoded protein: CASSQEDRQETQYF.

The rearrangement joins TRBV18 to TRBJ1-2; a possible D gene is TRBD1 (6 bases). Trimming shortened V by 0 bases and J by 7 bases, and 12 bases separated the two germline ends. The CDR3 has 14 residues. The germline V gene encodes CDR1 KGHSH and CDR2 LQKENI. The CDR3 region has the DNA TGTGCCAGCTCACCACCGAACAGGGCGACTGGCTACACCTTC. Translated: CASSPPNRATGYTF.

V usage is TRBV7-9 and J usage is TRBJ2-5, with D perhaps matching TRBD2 (5 bases). CDR1 and CDR2 (germline): SEHNR, FQNEAQ (reference sequence). The V end lost 5 bases, the J end lost 5 bases, and 15 bases lay between the germline ends. This CDR3 contains 14 residues. The CDR3 sequence is CASSPVERYETQYF. CDR3 sequence (DNA): TGTGCCAGCAGCCCCGTAGAGCGGTATGAGACCCAGTACTTC.

The V gene is TRBV24-1, the J gene TRBJ2-1; the D gene is possibly TRBD2 (6 bases). This CDR3 spans 16 amino acids. With 2 bases removed from V and 4 bases from J, the gap between germline ends came to 14 bases. The germline CDR1 and CDR2 sequences are KGHDR and SFDVKD. CDR3 in amino acids: CATSDSGTGKYNEQFF. The CDR3 DNA follows: TGTGCCACCAGTGATTCCGGGACTGGGAAATACAATGAGCAGTTCTTC.

The V gene is TRBV5-1, the J gene TRBJ1-2; 9 bases are shared with TRBD1. This CDR3 spans 13 amino acids. With 4 bases clipped from V and 6 bases from J, the junction kept 4 bases outside the gene matches. The germline CDR1 and CDR2 sequences are SGHRS and YFSETQ. The chain's CDR3 is CASSPGQGNGYTF. CDR3 in DNA: TGCGCCAGCAGCCCTGGACAGGGGAATGGCTACACCTTC.

This clone was seen a single time. The J gene is TRBJ1-5, the V gene TRBV6-2 or TRBV6-3; D unresolved. Per germline, CDR1 MNHEY and CDR2 SVGEGT. V was trimmed by 2 bases and J by 7 bases, leaving 6 bases between them. The CDR3 runs to 12 residues. The CDR3, as DNA: TGTGCCAGCAGTTACGTTAGCCAGCCCCAGCATTTT. Translating gives CASSYVSQPQHF.

Concerning this clone: This specimen includes other DNA sequences encoding the same CDR3. V gene TRBV9 combines with J gene TRBJ2-3; D may be TRBD2 (6 bases). The germline V and J ends were trimmed by 2 bases and 0 bases, with 7 bases remaining between them. The germline CDR1 and CDR2 sequences are SGDLS and YYNGEE. This CDR3 region has 14 residues. The CDR3 region is CASSVGTSTDTQYF. CDR3 DNA: TGTGCCAGCAGCGTCGGGACTAGCACAGATACGCAGTATTTT.

The chain links TRBV7-8 to TRBJ1-3; D is ambiguous. V dropped 3 bases and J dropped 0 bases, with 9 bases sitting between them. Germline lookup yields CDR1 SGHVS and CDR2 FQNEAQ. CDR3 length: 15 residues. For the CDR3, the DNA is TGTGCCAGCAGCTTGGGCCATAACTCTGGAAACACCATATATTTT. Residues: CASSLGHNSGNTIYF.

The rearrangement links TRBV5-4 to TRBJ2-5; the match to TRBD1 covers 7 bases. The germline V gene has CDR1 SGHNT and CDR2 YYREEE (reference sequence). CDR3 size: 14 residues. V shed 5 bases, J shed 5 bases, and the junction held 9 bases outside the gene matches. CDR3 sequence: CASSLQGWRETQYF. The CDR3 DNA reads as TGTGCCAGCAGTTTACAGGGGTGGCGGGAGACCCAGTACTTC.

The chain links TRBV6-2 or TRBV6-3 to TRBJ1-4, with TRBD1 matching 7 bases. There are 16 residues in the CDR3. Looked up from germline, CDR1 is MNHEY and CDR2 is SVGEGT. After removal of 6 bases from V and 4 bases from J, the junction contained 11 bases not matched to a gene. The DNA of the CDR3 is TGTGCCAGCAGCCCTTACGTGGGACAGTTTAATGAAAAACTGTTTTTT. This translates into CASSPYVGQFNEKLFF.

The chain has TRBV19 and TRBJ1-1; a weak D match, TRBD1 (5 bases). The ends were cut back, 5 bases at V and 0 bases at J, with 19 bases in the middle. This CDR3 contains 17 residues. Per the germline V gene, CDR1 is LNHDA and CDR2 is SQIVND (reference sequence). The DNA of the CDR3 is TGTGCCAGTAGTGAGGACATCCGTAAGCAGATGAACACTGAAGCTTTCTTT. Its protein is CASSEDIRKQMNTEAFF.

This clone was seen only once. The chain couples TRBV28 to TRBJ2-5; 9 positions agree with TRBD1. The junction had 4 bases not matched to a gene; V was cut back by 2 bases and J by 6 bases. There are 14 residues in the CDR3. In germline, CDR1 is MDHEN, CDR2 SYDVKM. The CDR3 reads CASSLGGQGQTQYF. DNA of the CDR3: TGTGCCAGCAGTTTAGGGGGACAGGGACAGACCCAGTACTTC.

This clone was seen a few times. The chain links TRBV7-9 to TRBJ2-3, with 8 positions matching TRBD1. The CDR3 loop spans 15 amino acids. Per the germline V gene, CDR1 is SEHNR and CDR2 is FQNEAQ (reference sequence). V lost 4 bases, J lost 4 bases, and 7 bases stayed unmatched. The CDR3 region is CASSYIQGGADTQYF. CDR3 in DNA: TGTGCCAGCAGCTACATACAGGGGGGAGCAGATACGCAGTATTTT.

This chain uses TRBV7-2 with TRBJ2-3; 8 bases match TRBD1. Germline V gene data show CDR1 as SGHTA and CDR2 as FQGNSA. The CDR3 sequence is 16 residues long. V trimming: 5 bases; J trimming: 0 bases; junction bases outside the gene matches: 7. CDR3 amino acids: CASSVTGTGSTDTQYF. In DNA form, the CDR3 reads TGTGCCAGCAGCGTTACCGGGACAGGTAGCACAGATACGCAGTATTTT.

The chain combines TRBV6-5 with TRBJ2-7; 8 positions agree with TRBD1. J was trimmed by 6 bases and V by 6 bases; bases with no gene match: 13. Germline V lookup: CDR1 MNHEY, CDR2 SVGAGI. The CDR3 contains 15 residues. CDR3 bases: TGTGCCAGCAGCCCATCTGCGACAGGGGTGGGCGAGCAGTACTTC. As protein: CASSPSATGVGEQYF.

V and J are TRBV4-1 and TRBJ2-1; the match to TRBD1 covers 7 bases. Trimming at V came to 4 bases and at J to 3 bases, leaving 6 bases not matched to a gene. The CDR3 consists of 15 residues. CDR1 is MGHRA and CDR2 is YSYEKL in the germline V gene. The CDR3: CASSPSRTGYNEQFF. For the CDR3, the DNA is TGCGCCAGCAGCCCTTCTAGGACAGGCTACAATGAGCAGTTCTTC.